This is a list of T cell receptor beta chains from one sample in a study of regulatory T cells in long-lasting Graves disease. TCRdb called the multiplex PCR reads again in MiXCR, with one record for every CDR3 protein. The data contain approximately 210,000 distinct CDR3 sequences, approximately 20% of them seen just once; the ten biggest clones take up roughly a fifth. The input for sequencing was peripheral blood mononuclear cells (PBMCs), taken at new diagnosis, from a patient treated with antithyroid drugs. These receptors all come from a female donor with Graves disease. CDR3s include the opening cysteine and the closing phenylalanine or tryptophan. A D gene is named only where the DNA matches it firmly. The size field is filled for only some rows; it gives once, few, many or a size class.

TRBJ2-7 many TRBV19 TRBD2 CASRPGLAGNEQYF TGTGCCAGTAGACCGGGACTAGCGGGAAACGAGCAGTACTTC
TRBJ1-2 NA TRBV6-1 NA CASSEHVGVQGYTF TGTGCCAGCAGTGAACATGTCGGGGTTCAAGGCTACACCTTC
TRBJ2-3 many TRBV12-5 NA CASGLASSGQRDTQYF TGTGCTAGTGGTTTGGCTTCTAGCGGACAGAGGGATACGCAGTATTTT
TRBJ2-3 many TRBV2 NA CASSVQSLDTQYF TGTGCCAGCAGTGTCCAGTCCTTAGATACGCAGTATTTT
TRBJ2-1 many TRBV9 NA CASSVGGQGLYNEQFF TGTGCCAGCAGCGTAGGAGGGCAGGGTTTATACAATGAGCAGTTCTTC
TRBJ1-6 NA TRBV19 NA CASSMGSSYNSPLHF TGTGCCAGTAGTATGGGGAGCTCCTATAATTCACCCCTCCACTTT
TRBJ2-1 many TRBV24-1 NA CATSAASGHEQFF TGTGCCACCAGTGCCGCCAGTGGCCATGAGCAGTTCTTC
TRBJ2-2 many TRBV20-1 NA CSARDRSLLGGELFF TGCAGTGCTAGAGATCGCTCTCTACTGGGCGGGGAGCTGTTTTTT
TRBJ2-3 many TRBV2 NA CASSHPSTDTQYF TGTGCCAGCAGCCATCCTAGCACAGATACGCAGTATTTT
TRBJ1-5 many TRBV18 NA CASSPQNNQPQHF TGTGCCAGCTCACCCCAGAACAATCAGCCCCAGCATTTT
TRBJ1-2 NA TRBV19 NA CASSIGTSLGGYTF TGTGCCAGTAGTATCGGGACTTCATTGGGTGGCTACACCTTC